This is a list of T cell receptor beta chains from one sample in a study of blood T cell repertoires in COVID-19. Profiling relied on immunoSEQ multiplex PCR, and the TCRdb table lists in-frame clones only, not all of them. The sample lists about 120,000 clones; about 86% were seen once. Sequencing was done on a sample of peripheral blood. These receptors originate from a woman aged 50 to 65 with acute or convalescent COVID-19. Both conserved end residues are part of each CDR3. A D gene is named only where the DNA matches it firmly. Size values are once, few and many counts, or a class for expanded clones, and some rows have none.

abundance: -
d_gene: TRBD1
j_gene: TRBJ2-3
v_gene: TRBV3-1/TRBV3-2
CDR3aa: CASSQESRRGRDTQYF
CDR3nt: TGTGCCAGCAGCCAAGAGTCCCGAAGGGGGCGAGATACGCAGTATTTT

abundance: -
d_gene: TRBD2
j_gene: TRBJ2-7
v_gene: TRBV5-1
CDR3aa: CASSPPGLAGREQYF
CDR3nt: TGCGCCAGCAGCCCTCCGGGACTAGCGGGACGGGAGCAGTACTTC

abundance: -
d_gene: -
j_gene: TRBJ2-5
v_gene: TRBV6-1
CDR3aa: CASSEVGETQYF
CDR3nt: TGTGCCAGCAGTGAAGTCGGAGAGACCCAGTACTTC

abundance: -
d_gene: -
j_gene: TRBJ1-3
v_gene: TRBV7-2
CDR3aa: CASSLTGQLSGNTIYF
CDR3nt: TGTGCCAGCAGCTTAACAGGCCAACTCTCTGGAAACACCATATATTTT

abundance: -
d_gene: -
j_gene: TRBJ1-1
v_gene: TRBV7-9
CDR3aa: CASSLAGVSEAFF
CDR3nt: TGTGCCAGCAGTCTAGCGGGCGTCTCTGAAGCTTTCTTT

abundance: -
d_gene: -
j_gene: TRBJ1-1
v_gene: TRBV6-5
CDR3aa: CASSTHLQPNTEAFF
CDR3nt: TGTGCCAGCAGTACACATTTACAGCCGAACACTGAAGCTTTCTTT

abundance: -
d_gene: -
j_gene: TRBJ2-7
v_gene: TRBV27
CDR3aa: CASSLTGEVYEQYF
CDR3nt: TGTGCCAGCAGTTTAACAGGGGAGGTTTACGAGCAGTACTTC

abundance: -
d_gene: TRBD1
j_gene: TRBJ2-1
v_gene: TRBV5-4
CDR3aa: CASSSPGQGNEQFF
CDR3nt: TGTGCCAGCAGCTCCCCTGGACAGGGCAATGAGCAGTTCTTC

abundance: -
d_gene: -
j_gene: TRBJ2-3
v_gene: TRBV29-1
CDR3aa: CSVGAGTRSADTQYF
CDR3nt: TGCAGCGTGGGGGCCGGGACGAGAAGTGCAGATACGCAGTATTTT

abundance: -
d_gene: -
j_gene: TRBJ1-1
v_gene: TRBV7-3
CDR3aa: CASSLFPGLGTEAFF
CDR3nt: TGTGCCAGCAGCTTATTCCCAGGGCTGGGCACTGAAGCTTTCTTT

abundance: -
d_gene: -
j_gene: TRBJ1-2
v_gene: TRBV6-6
CDR3aa: CASSLQKFDGYTF
CDR3nt: TGTGCCAGCAGTCTACAGAAATTCGATGGCTACACCTTC

abundance: once
d_gene: TRBD2
j_gene: TRBJ2-2
v_gene: TRBV24-1
CDR3aa: CATSDFSGGRTGELFF
CDR3nt: TGTGCCACCAGTGATTTTAGCGGGGGGCGGACCGGGGAGCTGTTTTTT

abundance: -
d_gene: TRBD1
j_gene: TRBJ2-5
v_gene: TRBV6-5
CDR3aa: CASSYVGTGRTETQYF
CDR3nt: TGTGCCAGCAGTTACGTTGGGACAGGGAGAACGGAGACCCAGTACTTC

abundance: -
d_gene: TRBD2
j_gene: TRBJ2-3
v_gene: TRBV19
CDR3aa: CASSPSGRSSDTQYF
CDR3nt: TGTGCCAGTAGTCCCAGCGGGAGAAGCTCAGATACGCAGTATTTT

abundance: once
d_gene: TRBD2
j_gene: TRBJ2-5
v_gene: TRBV9
CDR3aa: CASSVGAGVQETQYF
CDR3nt: TGTGCCAGCAGCGTAGGGGCGGGGGTCCAAGAGACCCAGTACTTC

abundance: -
d_gene: TRBD1
j_gene: TRBJ1-2
v_gene: TRBV2
CDR3aa: CASTSRDRRNYGYTF
CDR3nt: TGTGCCAGCACCTCCCGGGACAGACGAAACTATGGCTACACCTTC

abundance: few
d_gene: -
j_gene: TRBJ1-2
v_gene: TRBV12-3/TRBV12-4
CDR3aa: CASSLTDLGYTF
CDR3nt: TGTGCCAGCAGTCTCACAGATCTCGGCTACACCTTC

abundance: -
d_gene: -
j_gene: TRBJ2-7
v_gene: TRBV7-2
CDR3aa: CASSLSAGGTYEQYF
CDR3nt: TGTGCCAGCAGCTTATCCGCGGGTGGGACCTACGAGCAGTACTTC

abundance: -
d_gene: TRBD1
j_gene: TRBJ2-1
v_gene: TRBV15
CDR3aa: CATSRGGQGTNEQFF
CDR3nt: TGTGCCACCAGCAGAGGGGGACAGGGCACGAATGAGCAGTTCTTC

abundance: -
d_gene: TRBD1
j_gene: TRBJ2-7
v_gene: TRBV19
CDR3aa: CASSEPGQGSEQYF
CDR3nt: TGTGCCAGTAGTGAGCCGGGACAGGGGTCCGAGCAGTACTTC

abundance: -
d_gene: -
j_gene: TRBJ2-2
v_gene: TRBV12-2
CDR3aa: CASRLKIAGGPDTGELFF
CDR3nt: TGTGCAAGTCGCTTGAAGATAGCGGGAGGGCCCGACACCGGGGAGCTGTTTTTT

abundance: -
d_gene: TRBD1
j_gene: TRBJ1-2
v_gene: TRBV4-1
CDR3aa: CASSPTRQGGYGYTF
CDR3nt: TGCGCCAGCAGCCCCACCCGACAGGGTGGCTATGGCTACACCTTC

abundance: -
d_gene: -
j_gene: TRBJ2-7
v_gene: TRBV24-1
CDR3aa: CATEGDLEEQYF
CDR3nt: TGTGCCACCGAAGGGGATCTTGAAGAGCAGTACTTC

abundance: few
d_gene: -
j_gene: TRBJ1-2
v_gene: TRBV29-1
CDR3aa: CSGATEVGYTF
CDR3nt: TGCAGTGGGGCTACCGAAGTCGGCTACACCTTC

abundance: -
d_gene: -
j_gene: TRBJ1-2
v_gene: TRBV19
CDR3aa: CASSPRGDYGYTF
CDR3nt: TGTGCCAGTAGTCCCCGCGGGGACTATGGCTACACCTTC

abundance: -
d_gene: TRBD1
j_gene: TRBJ1-1
v_gene: TRBV30
CDR3aa: CAWGMDRGPVTEAFF
CDR3nt: TGTGCCTGGGGGATGGACAGGGGGCCTGTTACTGAAGCTTTCTTT

abundance: -
d_gene: -
j_gene: TRBJ1-6
v_gene: TRBV19
CDR3aa: CASKWSKDNSPLHF
CDR3nt: TGTGCCAGTAAATGGAGCAAAGATAATTCACCCCTCCACTTT

abundance: many
d_gene: TRBD1
j_gene: TRBJ1-1
v_gene: TRBV2
CDR3aa: CASTPTGDTEAFF
CDR3nt: TGTGCCAGCACCCCGACAGGGGACACTGAAGCTTTCTTT

abundance: -
d_gene: -
j_gene: TRBJ1-5
v_gene: TRBV29-1
CDR3aa: CSVEDISLEGYSNQPQHF
CDR3nt: TGCAGCGTTGAAGATATATCCCTAGAGGGTTATAGCAATCAGCCCCAGCATTTT

abundance: -
d_gene: TRBD1
j_gene: TRBJ1-6
v_gene: TRBV10-3
CDR3aa: CAINPGQGTSSPLHF
CDR3nt: TGTGCCATCAATCCGGGACAGGGGACGAGTTCACCCCTCCACTTT

abundance: -
d_gene: TRBD1
j_gene: TRBJ2-2
v_gene: TRBV19
CDR3aa: CATLRDRNTGELFF
CDR3nt: TGTGCCACCCTCCGGGACAGAAACACCGGGGAGCTGTTTTTT

abundance: -
d_gene: TRBD1
j_gene: TRBJ1-2
v_gene: TRBV11-2
CDR3aa: CASSPRPGQGKGGYTF
CDR3nt: TGTGCCAGCAGCCCTAGGCCGGGACAGGGTAAAGGAGGCTACACCTTC

abundance: -
d_gene: TRBD2
j_gene: TRBJ2-7
v_gene: TRBV27
CDR3aa: CASSPGLADSYEQYF
CDR3nt: TGTGCCAGCAGTCCCGGACTAGCGGACTCCTACGAGCAGTACTTC

abundance: -
d_gene: -
j_gene: TRBJ2-1
v_gene: TRBV11-3
CDR3aa: CASSVRLVSNEQFF
CDR3nt: TGTGCCAGCAGCGTGAGACTAGTATCCAATGAGCAGTTCTTC

abundance: -
d_gene: -
j_gene: TRBJ2-7
v_gene: TRBV4-3
CDR3aa: CASSQDQASDSYEQYF
CDR3nt: TGCGCCAGCAGCCAAGATCAGGCTAGCGACTCCTACGAGCAGTACTTC

abundance: -
d_gene: -
j_gene: TRBJ1-2
v_gene: TRBV3-1/TRBV3-2
CDR3aa: CASSQAGYLGYTF
CDR3nt: TGTGCCAGCAGCCAAGCGGGATATTTGGGCTACACCTTC

abundance: few
d_gene: -
j_gene: TRBJ1-5
v_gene: TRBV7-2
CDR3aa: CASSWKEGVGQPQHF
CDR3nt: TGTGCCAGCAGCTGGAAGGAAGGGGTTGGACAGCCCCAGCATTTT

abundance: -
d_gene: TRBD1
j_gene: TRBJ1-1
v_gene: TRBV5-1
CDR3aa: CASSGDSVWTEAFF
CDR3nt: TGCGCCAGCAGCGGGGACAGTGTTTGGACTGAAGCTTTCTTT

abundance: -
d_gene: TRBD2
j_gene: TRBJ2-4
v_gene: TRBV3-1/TRBV3-2
CDR3aa: CASSPERGVKNIQYF
CDR3nt: TGTGCCAGCAGCCCTGAGCGGGGGGTCAAAAACATTCAGTACTTC